Presented here are 32 T cell receptor beta chains from one specimen sequenced in a study of blood T cells in healthy people across ages. Primers used in a second PCR of about 7 to 12 cycles were a sample-barcoded 5' primer and a J-beta primer mix. One entry per CDR3 protein results from TCRdb running MiXCR on the 5' RACE reads. The table records hundreds of thousands of distinct CDR3 sequences, about 26% of them present only once. This sample also appeared in a second study, on T cells of mothers and their children.

Sample: blood. Source of these receptors: a boy between 10 and 17 years old in good health.

J is TRBJ2-7 and V is TRBV7-6; 8 bases map to TRBD1. The CDR3 totals 13 residues. J gave up 7 bases and V 8 bases, and 10 bases lay outside the gene matches. Germline CDR1 reads SGHVS; CDR2 reads FNYEAQ. The CDR3 bases are TGTGCCAGCTCCGGACCGGGACAGGCAGAGCAGTACTTC. Its translation: CASSGPGQAEQYF.

The genes are TRBV9 and TRBJ2-1, with TRBD2 identical over 11 bases. TRBJ2-7 matches the DNA end more closely, so the J call is doubtful. In germline, CDR1 is SGDLS, CDR2 YYNGEE. This CDR3 is 19 amino acids long. The DNA of the CDR3 is TGTGCCAGCAGCGTAGTCCCTGCGAGACTAGCGGGATCGGGCTACGAGCAGTACTTC. Translation: CASSVVPARLAGSGYEQYF.

The chain uses TRBV7-6 and TRBJ2-7, with 7 bases fitting TRBD1. Per germline, CDR1 SGHVS and CDR2 FNYEAQ. This CDR3 spans 14 amino acids. J lost 2 bases, V lost 3 bases, and 4 bases had no gene match. CDR3 sequence (DNA): TGTGCCAGCAGCTTTCGACAGGGAACCTACGAGCAGTACTTC. Encoded protein: CASSFRQGTYEQYF.

The chain carries TRBV3-1 and TRBJ2-1; D possibly matches TRBD1 or TRBD2 (5 bases each). The CDR3 length is 14 residues. Trimming took off 2 bases at V and 10 bases at J, with 15 bases between the two ends. Per germline, CDR1 LGHDT and CDR2 YNNKEL (reference sequence). The CDR3 spells CASSQRDGTREQFF. For the CDR3, the DNA is TGTGCCAGCAGCCAACGGGACGGAACGAGGGAGCAGTTCTTC.

Of note for this clonotype: A read error may produce the germline difference seen at one junction end. The J gene is TRBJ1-2, the V gene TRBV7-9; TRBD1 matches at 7 bases. Germline CDR1 reads SEHNR; CDR2 reads FQNEAQ (reference sequence). The CDR3 is 11 amino acids. The CDR3 region is CASSPDREASF. CDR3 bases: TGTGCCAGCAGCCCAGACAGGGAAGCATCCTTC.

There are a few counts of this clonotype. The V and J genes are TRBV27 and TRBJ2-7; D not resolved. Germline V gives CDR1 MNHEY, CDR2 SMNVEV (reference sequence). V was trimmed by 5 bases and J by 2 bases, leaving 7 bases between them. The CDR3 covers 12 residues. The CDR3 DNA reads TGTGCCAGCAGTGAAGGCCCCTACGAGCAGTACTTC. Its translation is CASSEGPYEQYF.

This clonotype was detected only a few times. The chain links TRBV12-3 or TRBV12-4 to TRBJ2-3; D is unclear. The ends were cut back, 6 bases at V and 5 bases at J, with 9 bases in the middle. This CDR3 contains 12 residues. CDR3: CASRRKGDTQYF. The CDR3 nucleotides read TGTGCCAGCAGGAGGAAGGGAGATACGCAGTATTTT.

The chain carries TRBV7-9 and TRBJ2-5; TRBD2 matches at 16 bases. The J call is in doubt because the DNA end fits TRBJ2-1 better. Per germline, CDR1 SEHNR and CDR2 FQNEAQ (reference sequence). The CDR3 extends over 19 amino acids. CDR3 sequence (DNA): TGTGCCAGCAGCTTAGTTAAGGGACTAGCGGGGGGGCCCAGTGATGAGCAGTTCTTC. This sequence encodes CASSLVKGLAGGPSDEQFF.

The chain recombines TRBV5-5 with TRBJ2-4; 7 positions agree with TRBD2. The V and J ends lost 0 bases and 0 bases, in that order; junction bases with no gene match: 3. The CDR3 is 16 amino acids. The germline CDR1 and CDR2 sequences are SGHKS and YYEKEE (reference sequence). The CDR3 region is CASSLGDYQAKNIQYF. The CDR3 nucleotides read TGTGCCAGCAGCTTGGGGGACTATCAAGCCAAAAACATTCAGTACTTC.

The chain couples TRBV3-1 to TRBJ2-5; the D is unclear. Trimming shortened V by 1 base and J by 1 base, and 13 bases separated the two germline ends. CDR1 and CDR2 from the germline V gene are LGHDT and YNNKEL (reference sequence). The CDR3 sequence is 16 residues long. CDR3 nucleotide sequence: TGTGCCAGCAGCCAAGGGAAAGGGAATTTCCAAGAGACCCAGTACTTC. This encodes CASSQGKGNFQETQYF.

The gene calls are TRBV14 and TRBJ1-2, with 7 bases identical to TRBD1. CDR1 and CDR2 (germline): SGHDN, FVKESK. Germline trimming cut 4 bases from V and 8 bases from J; bases unmatched to any gene: 4. The length of the CDR3 is 12 residues. The CDR3 nucleotides read TGTGCCAGCAGCCCTCACAGGGGCGGCTACACCTTC. As protein: CASSPHRGGYTF.

The chain combines TRBV9 with TRBJ2-1; D tentatively fits TRBD1 or TRBD2 (5 bases each). Deletions cut 0 bases from V and 8 bases from J, with 15 bases between. The length of the CDR3 is 15 residues. The germline gives CDR1 SGDLS, CDR2 YYNGEE. CDR3 residues: CASSVEGTERDEQFF. The CDR3 bases are TGTGCCAGCAGCGTAGAAGGGACGGAGCGCGATGAGCAGTTCTTC.

This sequence joins TRBV29-1 and TRBJ1-5, with D perhaps TRBD1 (5 bases). The CDR3 is 14 residues long. Deletions cut 6 bases from V and 0 bases from J, with 12 bases between. Germline CDR1 reads SQVTM; CDR2 reads ANQGSEA. The CDR3 here is CSVVTVDSNQPQHF. The CDR3 DNA follows: TGCAGCGTCGTGACAGTGGATAGCAATCAGCCCCAGCATTTT.

This clonotype has only one observation. The genes are TRBV9 and TRBJ2-5; unclear D gene. V was pared by 4 bases and J by 0 bases, with 7 bases between. The CDR3 runs to 13 residues. Germline assignment: CDR1 SGDLS and CDR2 YYNGEE. Written as DNA, the CDR3 is TGTGCCAGCAGCCCCAGCAACCAAGAGACCCAGTACTTC. This gives the protein CASSPSNQETQYF. Looking up the rest from reference TRBV9 and TRBJ2-5 gives the full variable domain: DSGVTQTPKHLITATGQRVTLRCSPRSGDLSVYWYQQSLDQGLQFLIQYYNGEERAKGNILERFSAQQFPDLHSELNLSSLELGDSALYFCASSPSNQETQYFGPGTRLLVL.

The chain is built from TRBV7-3 and TRBJ2-1; TRBD2 aligns across 9 bases. Trimming at V came to 1 base and at J to 3 bases, leaving 4 bases not matched to a gene. The CDR3 sequence is 16 residues long. Germline CDR1 and CDR2: SGHTA and FQGTGA. The CDR3 DNA follows: TGTGCCAGCAGCTTAATTAGCGGGGGATTCTACAATGAGCAGTTCTTC. Translated, it gives CASSLISGGFYNEQFF.

This clonotype was found a few times. The rearrangement joins TRBV12-3 or TRBV12-4 to TRBJ2-1; D might be TRBD1 (5 bases). Trimming shortened V by 2 bases and J by 8 bases, and 7 bases separated the two germline ends. This CDR3 has 12 residues. CDR3 residues: CASSLQGYEQFF. The CDR3, as DNA: TGTGCCAGCAGTTTACAGGGCTATGAGCAGTTCTTC.

J is TRBJ2-5 and V is TRBV6-5; TRBD2 agrees at 8 bases. The CDR3 extends over 14 amino acids. Germline CDR1 and CDR2: MNHEY and SVGAGI. Unmatched junction bases numbered 14, after V lost 6 bases and J lost 11 bases. CDR3 nucleotides: TGTGCCAGCAGCCCCGAAGCGGGGGTAAGGGAGCAGTACTTC. Translated: CASSPEAGVREQYF.

The chain uses TRBV12-3 or TRBV12-4 and TRBJ1-1, with D uncertain. V lost 6 bases and J 11 bases, leaving 13 bases between the germline ends. CDR3 length: 11 amino acids. The CDR3 loop reads CASSYFTTAFF. The CDR3 region has the DNA TGTGCCAGCAGCTACTTTACTACGGCTTTCTTT.

This chain links TRBV5-5 with TRBJ2-1; D might be TRBD2 (5 bases). The CDR3 is made up of 16 amino acids. The germline V gene has CDR1 SGHKS and CDR2 YYEKEE (reference sequence). V gave up 0 bases and J gave up 6 bases, with 16 bases separating them. The CDR3: CASSLAGSNSANEQFF. In nucleotides, the CDR3 is TGTGCCAGCAGCTTGGCGGGAAGCAATTCGGCCAATGAGCAGTTCTTC. Full variable domain (remainder filled in from reference TRBV5-5 and TRBJ2-1): DAGVTQSPTHLIKTRGQQVTLRCSPISGHKSVSWYQQVLGQGPQFIFQYYEKEERGRGNFPDRFSARQFPNYSSELNVNALLLGDSALYLCASSLAGSNSANEQFFGPGTRLTVL.

This chain connects TRBV14 to TRBJ2-7; D gene ambiguous. The J call is in doubt because the DNA end fits TRBJ2-1 better. The length of the CDR3 is 13 residues. CDR1 is SGHDN and CDR2 is FVKESK in the germline V gene. The CDR3 reads CASSQQRTQEQFF. The CDR3 DNA follows: TGTGCCAGCAGCCAACAACGTACCCAGGAGCAGTTCTTC.

V is TRBV7-9 and J is TRBJ1-4; D call uncertain. V shed 3 bases and J shed 7 bases, with 6 bases lying between them. The CDR3 covers 12 residues. Germline V lookup: CDR1 SEHNR, CDR2 FQNEAQ (reference sequence). The CDR3 reads CASSLSTEKLFF. For the CDR3, the DNA is TGTGCCAGCAGCTTGAGTACTGAAAAACTGTTTTTT.

V usage is TRBV6-5 and J usage is TRBJ2-6; TRBD1 is a possible D gene (6 bases). Germline CDR1 and CDR2: MNHEY and SVGAGI. V was trimmed by 4 bases and J by 0 bases, leaving 16 bases between them. This CDR3 contains 18 residues. The CDR3 reads CASSFRTDFFSGANVLTF. The CDR3 DNA reads as TGTGCCAGCAGTTTTCGGACAGATTTTTTCTCTGGGGCCAACGTCCTGACTTTC.

This clonotype has a handful of counts. The rearrangement joins TRBV29-1 to TRBJ2-5, with D possibly matching TRBD2 (6 bases). V was clipped by 4 bases and J by 5 bases, with 11 bases between them. Germline V gene data show CDR1 as SQVTM and CDR2 as ANQGSEA. The CDR3 loop spans 12 amino acids. The CDR3 DNA is TGCAGCGTTGGGGACGGAGGGGAGACCCAGTACTTC. Its translation is CSVGDGGETQYF.

The rearrangement uses TRBV7-9 and TRBJ2-7; tentative D call: TRBD2 (5 bases). With the DNA end fitting TRBJ2-5 better, the J assignment may be wrong. Germline CDR1 reads SEHNR; CDR2 reads FQNEAQ (reference sequence). The CDR3 is made up of 19 amino acids. The CDR3 spells CASSYGVRTSIGPQETQYF. CDR3 DNA: TGTGCCAGCAGCTATGGCGTTAGGACTTCGATAGGACCTCAAGAGACCCAGTACTTC.

This clonotype was found a few times. The chain joins TRBV25-1 to TRBJ2-5, with a possible D match to TRBD1 (6 bases). The CDR3 covers 14 residues. The V gene's germline CDR1 is MGHDK and CDR2 SYGVNS. Trimming removed 3 bases at V and 4 bases at J, with 12 bases between. CDR3 sequence (DNA): TGTGCCAGCAGTGACAGGGGCTCGGGAGAGACCCAGTACTTC. It specifies CASSDRGSGETQYF.

This chain joins TRBV2 and TRBJ1-4, with TRBD1 matching 10 bases. CDR1 is SNHLY and CDR2 is FYNNEI in the germline V gene. The CDR3 runs 16 residues. Losses at the gene ends were 4 bases for V and 7 bases for J; bases not matched to a gene: 9. The CDR3 region is CASSARDRGVAEKLFF. The CDR3 nucleotides read TGTGCCAGCAGTGCCCGGGACAGGGGAGTGGCTGAAAAACTGTTTTTT.

This clonotype came up many times. The rearrangement uses TRBV5-1 and TRBJ2-3; tentative D call: TRBD1 (6 bases). Trimming took off 6 bases at V and 0 bases at J, with 11 bases between the two ends. This CDR3 is built from 14 residues. Germline V gene sequence: CDR1 SGHRS, CDR2 YFSETQ. The CDR3 loop reads CASKGGPSTDTQYF. The DNA of the CDR3 is TGCGCCAGCAAAGGGGGTCCGAGCACAGATACGCAGTATTTT.

The chain combines TRBV7-3 with TRBJ2-4, with D possibly being TRBD2 (7 bases). Per the germline V gene, CDR1 is SGHTA and CDR2 is FQGTGA. This CDR3 is 13 amino acids long. V was cut by 5 bases and J by 8 bases, with 13 bases left in between. Here the CDR3 reads CASSPKGGDIQYF. The DNA of the CDR3 is TGTGCCAGCAGCCCAAAGGGGGGGGACATTCAGTACTTC.

This clonotype appeared a few times. This chain connects TRBV3-1 to TRBJ2-1, with D maybe TRBD1 (6 bases). The CDR3 sequence is 15 residues long. The ends were cut back, 8 bases at V and 0 bases at J, with 14 bases in the middle. Germline-derived CDR1 and CDR2 are LGHDT and YNNKEL (reference sequence). The DNA of the CDR3 is TGTGCCAGCGGAACAGGGAGAATCTCCTACAATGAGCAGTTCTTC. Encoded protein: CASGTGRISYNEQFF.

This clonotype occurred a few times. This sequence joins TRBV3-1 and TRBJ2-5; the match to TRBD2 covers 14 bases. V lost 0 bases to trimming and J lost 5 bases; unmatched junction nucleotides: 8. CDR3 length equals 18 residues. Germline CDR1 is LGHDT and CDR2 is YNNKEL (reference sequence). The CDR3 here is CASSQERLAGGPWETQYF. DNA of the CDR3: TGTGCCAGCAGCCAAGAGAGACTAGCGGGGGGGCCTTGGGAGACCCAGTACTTC.

The V call is TRBV21-1, the J call TRBJ1-1; TRBD1, the table's D call, lacks a check against the DNA. TRBV21-1 is a documented pseudogene. This CDR3 comprises 15 residues. CDR3 region: CASLWGNGGNTEAFF. The CDR3 DNA reads TGTGCCAGCCTATGGGGGAACGGTGGGAACACTGAAGCTTTCTTT.

This clonotype has just a few counts. The chain couples TRBV7-9 to TRBJ1-5, with D possibly being TRBD1 (5 bases). Germline V gives CDR1 SEHNR, CDR2 FQNEAQ (reference sequence). The CDR3 length is 16 residues. V was pared by 5 bases and J by 2 bases, with 16 bases between. CDR3 sequence reads: CASSPPRGMGNQPQHF. The CDR3 DNA is TGTGCCAGCAGCCCCCCGCGGGGGATGGGCAATCAGCCCCAGCATTTT.